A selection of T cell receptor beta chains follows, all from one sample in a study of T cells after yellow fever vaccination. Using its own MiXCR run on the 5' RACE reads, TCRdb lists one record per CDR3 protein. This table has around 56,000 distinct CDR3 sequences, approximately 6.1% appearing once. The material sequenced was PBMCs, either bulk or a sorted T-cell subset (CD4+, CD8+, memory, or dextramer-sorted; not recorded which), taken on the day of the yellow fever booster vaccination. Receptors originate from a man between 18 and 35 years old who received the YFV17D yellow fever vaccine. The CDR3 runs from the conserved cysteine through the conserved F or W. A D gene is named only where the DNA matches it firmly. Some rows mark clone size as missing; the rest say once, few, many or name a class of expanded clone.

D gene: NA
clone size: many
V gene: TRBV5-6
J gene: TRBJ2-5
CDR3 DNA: TGTGCCAGCAGCTCTGCCGGCGGCACGGAGACCCAGTACTTC
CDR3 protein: CASSSAGGTETQYF

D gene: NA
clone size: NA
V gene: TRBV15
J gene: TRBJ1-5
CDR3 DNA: TGTGCCACCAGCAGGAACCCCGGGACCGCTCAGCCCCAGCATTTT
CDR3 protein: CATSRNPGTAQPQHF

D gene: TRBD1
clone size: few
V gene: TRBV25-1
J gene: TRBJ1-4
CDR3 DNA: TGTGCCAGCGAGGGGGCAGCTAATGAAAAACTGTTTTTT
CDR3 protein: CASEGAANEKLFF

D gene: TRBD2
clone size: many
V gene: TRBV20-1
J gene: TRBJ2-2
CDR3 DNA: TGCAGTGCTAGGGACCGGACTAGCGGAGGTTCCGGGGAGCTGTTTTTT
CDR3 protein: CSARDRTSGGSGELFF

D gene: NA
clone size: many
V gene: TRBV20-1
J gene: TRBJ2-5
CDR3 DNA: TGCAGTGCTCCCATTTTAGGGACCCAGTACTTC
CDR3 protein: CSAPILGTQYF

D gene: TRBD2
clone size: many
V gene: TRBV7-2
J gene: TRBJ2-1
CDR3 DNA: TGTGCCAGCAGCTTCGACGGGGGGATATACAATGAGCAGTTCTTC
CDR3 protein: CASSFDGGIYNEQFF

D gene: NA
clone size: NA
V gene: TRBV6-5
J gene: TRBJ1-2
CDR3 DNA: TGTGCCAGCAGTTACTTGGAGGGGCCAAGCTATGGCTACACCTTC
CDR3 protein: CASSYLEGPSYGYTF

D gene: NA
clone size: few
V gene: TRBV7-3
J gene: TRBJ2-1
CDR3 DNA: TGTGCCAGCAGCTTATTGGCGGGGGCACCGACCCCCTACAATGAGCAGTTCTTC
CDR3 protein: CASSLLAGAPTPYNEQFF

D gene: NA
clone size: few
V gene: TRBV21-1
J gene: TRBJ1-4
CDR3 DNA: TGTGCCACCCCATGGGAGGGTTGTGAAAAACTGTTTTTT
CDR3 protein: CATPWEGCEKLFF

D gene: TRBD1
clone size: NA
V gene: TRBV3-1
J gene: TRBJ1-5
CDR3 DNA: TGTGCCAGCAGTCAGACAGGGGGTTATAGCAATCAGCCCCAGCATTTT
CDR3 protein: CASSQTGGYSNQPQHF

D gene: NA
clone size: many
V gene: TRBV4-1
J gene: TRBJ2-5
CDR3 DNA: TGCGCCAGCAGCCAAGAGCCCGGGAATTGGGAGACCCAGTACTTC
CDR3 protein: CASSQEPGNWETQYF

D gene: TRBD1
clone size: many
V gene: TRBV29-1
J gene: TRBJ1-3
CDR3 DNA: TGCAGCGTCGCAGGGGGCAAGTCTGGAAACACCATATATTTT
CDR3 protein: CSVAGGKSGNTIYF

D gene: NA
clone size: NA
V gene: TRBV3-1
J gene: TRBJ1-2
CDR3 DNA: TGTGCCAGCAGCCAAGGGACTGTCGGCTACACCTTC
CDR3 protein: CASSQGTVGYTF

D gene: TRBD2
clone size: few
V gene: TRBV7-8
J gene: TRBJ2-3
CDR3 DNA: TGTGCCAGCAGCTTAGACCCTAGCGGGGGTAGCACAGATACGCAGTATTTT
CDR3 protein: CASSLDPSGGSTDTQYF

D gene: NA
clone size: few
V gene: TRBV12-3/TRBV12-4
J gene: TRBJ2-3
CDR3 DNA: TGTGCCAGCAGTTTTGCAGTTCTAACAAGCACAGATACGCAGTATTTT
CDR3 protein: CASSFAVLTSTDTQYF

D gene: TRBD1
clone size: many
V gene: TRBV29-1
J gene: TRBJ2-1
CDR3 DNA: TGCAGCGCCACCCGACAGGGGGCAGGCGATGAGCAGTTCTTC
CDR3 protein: CSATRQGAGDEQFF

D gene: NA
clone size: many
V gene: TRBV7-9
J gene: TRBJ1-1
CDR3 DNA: TGTGCCAGCAGCTTAGGAAGGCTTTCCTACACTGAAGCTTTCTTT
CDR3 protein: CASSLGRLSYTEAFF

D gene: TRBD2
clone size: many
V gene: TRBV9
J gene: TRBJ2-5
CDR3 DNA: TGTGCCAGCAGCAAGCGGGGATACAGAGAGACCCAGTACTTC
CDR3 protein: CASSKRGYRETQYF

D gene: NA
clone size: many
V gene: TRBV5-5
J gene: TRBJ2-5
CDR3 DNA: TGTGCCAGCAGCTTGTCGACGGGGGAGACCCAGTACTTC
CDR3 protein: CASSLSTGETQYF

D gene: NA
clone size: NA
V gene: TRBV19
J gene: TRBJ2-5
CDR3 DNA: TGTGCCAGTAGTTTCGACAGAGAAGAGACCCAGTACTTC
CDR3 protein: CASSFDREETQYF

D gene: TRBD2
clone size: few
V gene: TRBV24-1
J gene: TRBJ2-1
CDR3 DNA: TGTGCCACCAGTGATTCGACCAGCGGGGGGCTTCATGAGCAGTTCTTC
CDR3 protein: CATSDSTSGGLHEQFF

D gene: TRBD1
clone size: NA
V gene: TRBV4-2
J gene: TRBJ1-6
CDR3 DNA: TGTGCCAGCAGCCAAGATGTCGGACAGGGATATTCACCCCTCCACTTT
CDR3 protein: CASSQDVGQGYSPLHF

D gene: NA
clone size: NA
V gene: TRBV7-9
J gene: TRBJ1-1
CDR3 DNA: TGTGCCAGCAGCTTGGGCGGTGATGAAGCTTTCTTT
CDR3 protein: CASSLGGDEAFF

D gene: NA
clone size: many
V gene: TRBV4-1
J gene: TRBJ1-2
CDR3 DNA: TGCGCCAGCAGCCAAGATCCCGCAGAGATGAGCTACACCTTC
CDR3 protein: CASSQDPAEMSYTF

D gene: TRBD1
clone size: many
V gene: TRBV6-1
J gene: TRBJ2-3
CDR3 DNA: TGTGCCAGCAGTGACCGGGACAGGGGCCCAGATACGCAGTATTTT
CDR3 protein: CASSDRDRGPDTQYF

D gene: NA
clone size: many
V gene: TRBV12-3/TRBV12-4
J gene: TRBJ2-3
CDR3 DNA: TGTGCCAGCAGTTTTACGCCCCGCACAGATACGCAGTATTTT
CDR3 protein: CASSFTPRTDTQYF

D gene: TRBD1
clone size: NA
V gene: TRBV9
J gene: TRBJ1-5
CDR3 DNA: TGTGCCAGCAGCTATGAACAGGGGGGTCAGCCCCAGCATTTT
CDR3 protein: CASSYEQGGQPQHF

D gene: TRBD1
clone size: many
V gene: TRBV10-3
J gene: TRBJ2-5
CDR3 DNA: TGTGCCATCAGTGAAGTGTTCAGGGGGCGGCAAGAGACCCAGTACTTC
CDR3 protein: CAISEVFRGRQETQYF

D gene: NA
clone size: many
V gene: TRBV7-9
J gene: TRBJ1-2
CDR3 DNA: TGTGCCAGCAGTCCCAGGGGCTATGGCTACACCTTC
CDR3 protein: CASSPRGYGYTF

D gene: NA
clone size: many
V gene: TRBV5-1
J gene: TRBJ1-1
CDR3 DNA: TGCGCCAGCAGCTCGGGGTCTGCGGGATGGGACACTGAAGCTTTCTTT
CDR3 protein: CASSSGSAGWDTEAFF

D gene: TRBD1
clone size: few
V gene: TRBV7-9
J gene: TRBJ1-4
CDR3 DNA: TGTGCCAGCGGACAGGGAGTGCCTAATGAAAAACTGTTTTTT
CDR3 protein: CASGQGVPNEKLFF

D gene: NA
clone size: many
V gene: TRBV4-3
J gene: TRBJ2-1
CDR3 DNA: TGCGCCAGCAGCCATATTAGTAATAATGAGCAGTTCTTC
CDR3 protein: CASSHISNNEQFF

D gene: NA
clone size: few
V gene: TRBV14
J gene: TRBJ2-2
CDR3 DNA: TGTGCCAGCAGCCCAAAAGGGGGGATAAACACCGGGGAGCTGTTTTTT
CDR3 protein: CASSPKGGINTGELFF

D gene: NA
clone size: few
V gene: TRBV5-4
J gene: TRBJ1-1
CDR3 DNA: TGTGCCACCAGGGGCCGGACTGAAGCTTTCTTT
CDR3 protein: CATRGRTEAFF

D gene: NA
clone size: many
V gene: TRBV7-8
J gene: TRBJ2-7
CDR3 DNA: TGTGCCAGCAGTTCAGACTACGAGCAGTACTTC
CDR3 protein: CASSSDYEQYF

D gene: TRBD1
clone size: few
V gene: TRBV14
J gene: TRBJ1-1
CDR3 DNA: TGTGCCAGCAGCCAACAGGGGGCATTGGGAACTGAAGCTTTCTTT
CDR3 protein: CASSQQGALGTEAFF

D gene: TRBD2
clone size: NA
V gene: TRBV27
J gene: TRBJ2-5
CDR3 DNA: TGTGCCAGCTCACCGGGACTAGCGGGGAACCAAGAGACCCAGTACTTC
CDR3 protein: CASSPGLAGNQETQYF

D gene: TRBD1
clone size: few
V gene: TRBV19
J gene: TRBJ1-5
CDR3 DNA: TGTGCCAGCGAGGACAGGGGGTTCAATCAGCCCCAGCATTTT
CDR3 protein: CASEDRGFNQPQHF

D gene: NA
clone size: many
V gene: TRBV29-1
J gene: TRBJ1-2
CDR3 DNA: TGCAGCGTGACAAACAGGTTATCGTATGGCTACACCTTC
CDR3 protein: CSVTNRLSYGYTF

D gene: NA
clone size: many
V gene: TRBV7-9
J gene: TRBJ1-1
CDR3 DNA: TGTGCCAGCAGCTTACGGGGTCGTAGGAACACTGAAGCTTTCTTT
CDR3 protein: CASSLRGRRNTEAFF

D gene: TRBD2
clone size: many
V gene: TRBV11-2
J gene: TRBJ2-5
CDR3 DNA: TGTGCCAGCAGCACGGGACTACAAGAGACCCAGTACTTC
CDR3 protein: CASSTGLQETQYF

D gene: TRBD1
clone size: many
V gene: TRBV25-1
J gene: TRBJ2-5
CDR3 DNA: TGTGCCAGCAGAGAGGGGGCAGGGGGTTTAGAGACCCAGTACTTC
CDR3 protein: CASREGAGGLETQYF

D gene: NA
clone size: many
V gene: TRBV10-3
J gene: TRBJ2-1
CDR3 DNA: TGTGCCGCGTGGGAAGGGTTCTCCTACAATGAGCAGTTCTTC
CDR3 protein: CAAWEGFSYNEQFF

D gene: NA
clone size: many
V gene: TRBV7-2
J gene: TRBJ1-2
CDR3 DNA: TGTGCCAGCAGCCCTCCGGGGGGCTTTCGGTATGGCTACACCTTC
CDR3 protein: CASSPPGGFRYGYTF

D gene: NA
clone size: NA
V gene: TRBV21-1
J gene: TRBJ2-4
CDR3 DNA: TGTGCCAGCAGCAAAGGGAAAGACTGGACCCCCATTCAGTACTTC
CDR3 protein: CASSKGKDWTPIQYF

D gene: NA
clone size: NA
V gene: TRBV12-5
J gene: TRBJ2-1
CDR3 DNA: TGTGCTAGTGGTTTGGGTACTCACAATGAGCAGTTCTTC
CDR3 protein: CASGLGTHNEQFF

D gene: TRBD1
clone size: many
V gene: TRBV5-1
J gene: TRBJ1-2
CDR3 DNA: TGCGCCAGCCGCCGGACAGGGGGAGAACACGGCTCTGGCTACACCTTC
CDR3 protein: CASRRTGGEHGSGYTF

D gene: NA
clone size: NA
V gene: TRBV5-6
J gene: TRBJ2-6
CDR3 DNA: TGTGCCAGCAGCTTCTGGGGGGCGAGGGGGGCCAACGTCCTGACTTTC
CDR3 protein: CASSFWGARGANVLTF

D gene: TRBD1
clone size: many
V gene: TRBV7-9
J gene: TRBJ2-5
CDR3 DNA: TGTGCCAGCAGCTTAGTCGGACGGACAGGGTTAGAGACCCAGTACTTC
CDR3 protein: CASSLVGRTGLETQYF

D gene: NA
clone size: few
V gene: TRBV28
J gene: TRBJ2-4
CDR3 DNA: TGTGCCAGCAGTTTACGACTACTTACCCACATTCAGTACTTC
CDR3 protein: CASSLRLLTHIQYF

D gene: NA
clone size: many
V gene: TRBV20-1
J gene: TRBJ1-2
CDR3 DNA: TGCAGTGACAGGGTCAACTATGGCTACACCTTC
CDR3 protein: CSDRVNYGYTF

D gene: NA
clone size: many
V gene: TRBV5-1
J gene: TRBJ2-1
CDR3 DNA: TGCGCCAGCAGCTTCGAACAGCGGTATGAGCAGTTCTTC
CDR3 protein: CASSFEQRYEQFF

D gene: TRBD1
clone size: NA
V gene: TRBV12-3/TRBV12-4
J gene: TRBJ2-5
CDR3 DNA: TGTGCCAGCAGTACGACAGGGTCGACCCGAGAGACCCAGTACTTC
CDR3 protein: CASSTTGSTRETQYF

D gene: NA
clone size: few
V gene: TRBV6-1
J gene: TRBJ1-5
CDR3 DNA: TGTGCCAGCAGTATCGCGGGGAGGCCCCAGCATTTT
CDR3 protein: CASSIAGRPQHF

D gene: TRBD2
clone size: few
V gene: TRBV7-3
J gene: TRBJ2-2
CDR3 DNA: TGTGCCAGCAGCCGGACGGGGGGTGGGACCGGGGAGCTGTTTTTT
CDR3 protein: CASSRTGGGTGELFF

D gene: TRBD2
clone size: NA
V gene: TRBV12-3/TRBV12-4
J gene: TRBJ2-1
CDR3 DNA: TGTGCCAGCAGTCGTAGCGGGGGGACCTACAATGAGCAGTTCTTC
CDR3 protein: CASSRSGGTYNEQFF